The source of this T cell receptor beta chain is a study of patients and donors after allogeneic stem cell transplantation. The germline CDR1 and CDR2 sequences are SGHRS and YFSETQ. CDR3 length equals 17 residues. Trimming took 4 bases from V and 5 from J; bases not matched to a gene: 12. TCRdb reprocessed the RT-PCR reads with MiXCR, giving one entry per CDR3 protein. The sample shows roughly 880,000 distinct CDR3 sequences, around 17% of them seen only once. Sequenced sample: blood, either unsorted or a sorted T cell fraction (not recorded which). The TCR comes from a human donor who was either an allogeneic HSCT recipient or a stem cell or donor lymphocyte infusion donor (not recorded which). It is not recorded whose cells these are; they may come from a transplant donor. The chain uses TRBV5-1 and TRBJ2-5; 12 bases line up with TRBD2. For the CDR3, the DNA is TGCGCCAGCAGCCGAGAGACTAGCGGGGGCGGCGCGGAGACCCAGTACTTC. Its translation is CASSRETSGGGAETQYF.